What follows are 9 T cell receptor beta chains derived from one specimen sequenced in a study of blood T cell repertoires in COVID-19. Assay: immunoSEQ multiplex PCR; the TCRdb copy retains only in-frame clones and omits some. Of approximately 220,000 clones in the sample, roughly nine tenths are singletons; the top ten hold 3.5%. Material: PBMCs or T cells enriched from blood (not recorded which). These TCRs come from a woman aged 18-29 years in a cohort exposed to, infected with or recovered from COVID-19 (not recorded which).

The J gene is TRBJ1-5, the V gene TRBV6-6, with D unresolved. V shed 2 bases and J shed 9 bases, with 20 bases lying between them. The germline V gene has CDR1 MNHNY and CDR2 SVGAGI (reference sequence). The CDR3 extends over 16 amino acids. In DNA, the CDR3 is TGTGCCAGCAGTTACGAAATCCCAACGGTTCCCGGGCCCCAGCATTTT. Its translation is CASSYEIPTVPGPQHF.

The chain joins TRBV6-4 to TRBJ2-2, with TRBD2 as a possible D gene (6 bases). This CDR3 is built from 15 residues. Trimming removed 2 bases at V and 1 base at J, with 8 bases between. Per germline, CDR1 MRHNA and CDR2 SNTAGT. This chain's CDR3 is CASSDVGGNTGELFF. The DNA for the CDR3 is TGTGCCAGCAGTGACGTGGGGGGGAACACCGGGGAGCTGTTTTTT.

V and J are TRBV7-2 and TRBJ2-5; D gene uncertain. CDR3 length: 15 amino acids. CDR1 and CDR2 (germline): SGHTA, FQGNSA. The V end was cut by 2 bases, the J end by 4 bases, with 14 bases between. This CDR3 reads CASSLSRSLRETQYF. The CDR3 region has the DNA TGTGCCAGCAGCTTATCCCGGAGTCTAAGAGAGACCCAGTACTTC.

This clone showed up many times. The chain uses TRBV19 and TRBJ1-5; the D gene is possibly TRBD1 (6 bases). There are 13 residues in the CDR3. Trimming took off 5 bases at V and 4 bases at J, with 9 bases between the two ends. CDR1 and CDR2 from the germline V gene are LNHDA and SQIVND (reference sequence). The CDR3 DNA follows: TGTGCCAGTAGTGCACAGGGAAATCAGCCCCAGCATTTT. It encodes CASSAQGNQPQHF.

The DNA of the CDR3 is TGTGCCAGCAGTCCCGGGCGCGGGAGTAGGGACGAGCAGTACTTC. It encodes CASSPGRGSRDEQYF. The chain uses TRBV7-6 and TRBJ2-7; 7 nucleotides align to TRBD2. Unmatched junction bases numbered 13, after V lost 6 bases and J lost 5 bases. Germline V lookup: CDR1 SGHVS, CDR2 FNYEAQ. CDR3 size: 15 residues.

The J gene is TRBJ2-3, the V gene TRBV10-3, with 10 bases identical to TRBD2. J was trimmed by 5 bases and V by 5 bases; bases with no gene match: 4. The CDR3 has 14 residues. Germline V CDR1 and CDR2: ENHRY, SYGVKD. CDR3 coding DNA: TGTGCCATCAGTAGCGGGGGGGCCGAAGATACGCAGTATTTT. This translates into CAISSGGAEDTQYF.

This rearrangement joins TRBV12-3 or TRBV12-4 to TRBJ2-3, with D possibly being TRBD2 (6 bases). CDR3 length: 13 residues. The V end lost 7 bases, the J end lost 0 bases, and 8 bases lay between the germline ends. CDR3 DNA: TGTGCCAGCACGGGGACTAGCACAGATACGCAGTATTTT. Its protein product is CASTGTSTDTQYF.

The chain carries TRBV28 and TRBJ1-1, with TRBD1 as a possible D gene (5 bases). The germline CDR1 and CDR2 sequences are MDHEN and SYDVKM. The CDR3 length is 15 residues. V gave up 2 bases and J gave up 0 bases, with 10 bases separating them. CDR3 sequence: CASSLVGHLNTEAFF. The CDR3 bases are TGTGCCAGCAGTTTAGTCGGACACTTGAACACTGAAGCTTTCTTT. The variable domain in full, with the rest retrieved from reference TRBV28 and TRBJ1-1, is DVKVTQSSRYLVKRTGEKVFLECVQDMDHENMFWYRQDPGLGLRLIYFSYDVKMKEKGDIPEGYSVSREKKERFSLILESASTNQTSMYLCASSLVGHLNTEAFFGQGTRLTVV.

This CDR3 is CATGQGGVSGELFF. As DNA, the CDR3 is TGTGCCACTGGACAGGGTGGCGTGTCCGGGGAGCTGTTTTTT. This chain connects TRBV2 to TRBJ2-2, with 8 bases that match TRBD1. V lost 10 bases to trimming and J lost 6 bases; unmatched junction nucleotides: 10. This CDR3 has 14 residues. Germline lookup yields CDR1 SNHLY and CDR2 FYNNEI.